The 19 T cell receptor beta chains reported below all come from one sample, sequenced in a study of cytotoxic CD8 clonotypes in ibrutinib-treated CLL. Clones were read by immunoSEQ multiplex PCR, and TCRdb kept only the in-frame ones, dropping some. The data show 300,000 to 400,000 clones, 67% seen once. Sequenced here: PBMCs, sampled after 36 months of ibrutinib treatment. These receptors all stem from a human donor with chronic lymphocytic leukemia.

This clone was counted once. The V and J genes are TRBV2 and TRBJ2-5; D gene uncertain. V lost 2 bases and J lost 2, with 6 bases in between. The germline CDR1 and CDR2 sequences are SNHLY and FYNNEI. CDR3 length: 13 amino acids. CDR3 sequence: CASSENKQETQYF. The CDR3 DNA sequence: TGTGCCAGCAGTGAAAATAAACAAGAGACCCAGTACTTC.

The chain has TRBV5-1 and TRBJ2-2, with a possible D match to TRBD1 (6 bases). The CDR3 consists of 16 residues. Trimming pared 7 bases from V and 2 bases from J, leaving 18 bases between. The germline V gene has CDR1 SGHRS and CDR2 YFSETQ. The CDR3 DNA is TGCGCCAGCGGGACAATATCGACAGCAAACACCGGGGAGCTGTTTTTT. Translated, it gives CASGTISTANTGELFF.

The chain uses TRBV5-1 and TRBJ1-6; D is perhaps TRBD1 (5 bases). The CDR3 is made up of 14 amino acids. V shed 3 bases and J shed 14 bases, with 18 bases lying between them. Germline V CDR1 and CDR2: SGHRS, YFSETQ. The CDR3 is CASSSYSGPATLHF. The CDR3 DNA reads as TGCGCCAGCAGCTCTTATTCGGGGCCCGCCACCCTCCACTTT.

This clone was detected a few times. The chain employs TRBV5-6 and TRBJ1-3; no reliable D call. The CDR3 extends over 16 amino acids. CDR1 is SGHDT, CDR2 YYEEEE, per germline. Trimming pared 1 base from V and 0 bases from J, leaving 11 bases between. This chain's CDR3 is CASSLPRYHSGNTIYF. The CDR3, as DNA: TGTGCCAGCAGCTTGCCCAGATATCACTCTGGAAACACCATATATTTT.

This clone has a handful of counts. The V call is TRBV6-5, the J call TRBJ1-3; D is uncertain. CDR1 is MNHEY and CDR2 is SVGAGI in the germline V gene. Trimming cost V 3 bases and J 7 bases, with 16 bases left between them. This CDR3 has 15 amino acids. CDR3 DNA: TGTGCCAGCAGTTATACCGCGGAGCTTAGCAACACCATATATTTT. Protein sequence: CASSYTAELSNTIYF.

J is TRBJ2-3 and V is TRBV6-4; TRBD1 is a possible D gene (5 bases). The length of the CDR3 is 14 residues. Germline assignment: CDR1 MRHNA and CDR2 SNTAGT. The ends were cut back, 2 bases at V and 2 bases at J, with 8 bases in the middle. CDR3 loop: CASSDGAHTDTQYF. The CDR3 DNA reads TGTGCCAGCAGTGACGGGGCGCACACAGATACGCAGTATTTT.

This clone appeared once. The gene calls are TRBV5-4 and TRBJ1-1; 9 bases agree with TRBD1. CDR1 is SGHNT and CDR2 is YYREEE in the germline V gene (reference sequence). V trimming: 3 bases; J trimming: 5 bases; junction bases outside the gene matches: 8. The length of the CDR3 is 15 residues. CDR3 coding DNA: TGTGCCAGCAGCTCCGGACAGGGGTCGAGGACTGAAGCTTTCTTT. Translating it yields CASSSGQGSRTEAFF.

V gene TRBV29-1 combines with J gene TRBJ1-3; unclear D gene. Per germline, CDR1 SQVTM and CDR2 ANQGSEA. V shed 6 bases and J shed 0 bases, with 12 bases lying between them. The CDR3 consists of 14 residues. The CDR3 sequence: CSVAGLLSGNTIYF. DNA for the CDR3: TGCAGCGTCGCGGGTCTTCTCTCTGGAAACACCATATATTTT.

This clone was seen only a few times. The DNA of the CDR3 is TGTGCCAGCAGCCAAGTAAGGGCTGGGGGCTACACCTTC. This encodes CASSQVRAGGYTF. This rearrangement joins TRBV14 to TRBJ1-2; D remains unclear. V was pared by 1 base and J by 8 bases, with 11 bases between. The CDR3 totals 13 residues. Per the germline V gene, CDR1 is SGHDN and CDR2 is FVKESK.

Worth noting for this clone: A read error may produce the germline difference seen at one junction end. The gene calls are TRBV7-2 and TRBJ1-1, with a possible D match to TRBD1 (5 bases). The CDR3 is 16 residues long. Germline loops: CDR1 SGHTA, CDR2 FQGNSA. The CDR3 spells CASSPPGGLVKTEAFF. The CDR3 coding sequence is TGTGCCAGCAGTCCCCCCGGGGGTCTAGTGAAAACTGAAGCTTTCTTT.

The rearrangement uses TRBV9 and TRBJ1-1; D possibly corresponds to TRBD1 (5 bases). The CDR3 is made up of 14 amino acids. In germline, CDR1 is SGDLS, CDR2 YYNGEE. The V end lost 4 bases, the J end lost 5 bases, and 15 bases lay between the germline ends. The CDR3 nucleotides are TGTGCCAGCAGCCCCCTATGGGGGGAGACTGAAGCTTTCTTT. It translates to CASSPLWGETEAFF.

The CDR3 DNA reads TGCGCCAGCAGCCAAGTTCCATCACGAGAGACCCAGTACTTC. Translated: CASSQVPSRETQYF. The V and J genes are TRBV4-1 and TRBJ2-5, with D uncertain. Trimming cost V 1 base and J 4 bases, with 10 bases left between them. The CDR3 sequence is 14 residues long. The germline V gene has CDR1 MGHRA and CDR2 YSYEKL.

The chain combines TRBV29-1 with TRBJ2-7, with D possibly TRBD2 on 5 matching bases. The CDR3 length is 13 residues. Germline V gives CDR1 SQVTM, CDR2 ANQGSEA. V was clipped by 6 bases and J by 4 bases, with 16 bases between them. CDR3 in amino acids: CSVKVTKGYEQYF. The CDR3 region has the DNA TGCAGCGTCAAGGTGACTAAGGGTTACGAGCAGTACTTC.

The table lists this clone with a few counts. CDR3 DNA: TGCGCCAGCAGCTTGGAGTCGGTAGCGGGAGGGCCCTCGGTTGAGCAGTTCTTC. Residues: CASSLESVAGGPSVEQFF. The genes are TRBV5-1 and TRBJ2-1, with 11 bases fitting TRBD2. This CDR3 region has 18 residues. CDR1 is SGHRS, CDR2 YFSETQ, per germline. V trimming: 0 bases; J trimming: 9 bases; junction bases outside the gene matches: 14.

The CDR3 DNA sequence: TGTGCCAGCAGTGCTACTAGCGGGGCTTCCAATGAGCAGTTCTTC. This gives the protein CASSATSGASNEQFF. The genes are TRBV6-4 and TRBJ2-1, with TRBD2 matching over 10 bases. Trimming took 4 bases from V and 6 from J; bases not matched to a gene: 6. This CDR3 is 15 amino acids long. Germline loops: CDR1 MRHNA, CDR2 SNTAGT.

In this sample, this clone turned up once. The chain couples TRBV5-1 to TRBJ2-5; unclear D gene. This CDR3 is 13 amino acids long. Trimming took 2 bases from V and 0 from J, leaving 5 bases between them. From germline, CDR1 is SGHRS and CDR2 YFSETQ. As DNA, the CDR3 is TGCGCCAGCAGCTTCCCTAACCAAGAGACCCAGTACTTC. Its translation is CASSFPNQETQYF.

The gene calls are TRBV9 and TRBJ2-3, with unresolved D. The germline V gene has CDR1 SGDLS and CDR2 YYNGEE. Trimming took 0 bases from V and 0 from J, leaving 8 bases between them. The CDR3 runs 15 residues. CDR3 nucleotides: TGTGCCAGCAGCGTAGGTACAAGGAGCACAGATACGCAGTATTTT. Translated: CASSVGTRSTDTQYF.

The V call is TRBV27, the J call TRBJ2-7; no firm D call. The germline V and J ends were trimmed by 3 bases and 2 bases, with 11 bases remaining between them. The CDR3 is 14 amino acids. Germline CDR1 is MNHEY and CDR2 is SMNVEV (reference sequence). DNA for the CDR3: TGTGCCAGCAGTTTCGGACCTCCCCCCTACGAGCAGTACTTC. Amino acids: CASSFGPPPYEQYF.

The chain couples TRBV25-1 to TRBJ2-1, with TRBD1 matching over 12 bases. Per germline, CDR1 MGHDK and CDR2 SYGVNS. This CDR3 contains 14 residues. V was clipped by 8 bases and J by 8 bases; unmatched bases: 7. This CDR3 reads CASAGTGGLDEQFF. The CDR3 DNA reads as TGTGCCAGCGCCGGGACAGGGGGCTTGGATGAGCAGTTCTTC.